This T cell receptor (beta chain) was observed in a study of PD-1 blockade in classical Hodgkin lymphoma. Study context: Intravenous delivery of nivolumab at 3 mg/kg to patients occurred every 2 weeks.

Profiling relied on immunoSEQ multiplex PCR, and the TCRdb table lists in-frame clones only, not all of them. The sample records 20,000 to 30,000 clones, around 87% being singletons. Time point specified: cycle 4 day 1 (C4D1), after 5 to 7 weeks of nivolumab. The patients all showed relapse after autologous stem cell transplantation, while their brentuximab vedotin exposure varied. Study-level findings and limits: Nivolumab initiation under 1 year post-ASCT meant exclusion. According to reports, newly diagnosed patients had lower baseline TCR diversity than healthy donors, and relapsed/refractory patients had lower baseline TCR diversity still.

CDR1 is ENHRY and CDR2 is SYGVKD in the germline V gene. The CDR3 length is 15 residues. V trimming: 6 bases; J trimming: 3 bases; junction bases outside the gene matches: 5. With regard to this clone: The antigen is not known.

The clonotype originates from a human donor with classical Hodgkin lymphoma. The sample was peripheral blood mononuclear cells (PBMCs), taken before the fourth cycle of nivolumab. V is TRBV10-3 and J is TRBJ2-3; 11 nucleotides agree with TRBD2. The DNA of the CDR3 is TGTGCCATCAGGCCTAGCGGGGGGATAACAGATACGCAGTATTTT. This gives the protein CAIRPSGGITDTQYF.